This T cell receptor (beta chain) came from a study of T-cell reconstitution after alpha-beta-depleted transplantation in children (dated by TCRdb to about 2016). With respect to the entire study: T-cell immune reconstitution after TCRalphabeta/CD19-depleted allogeneic hematopoietic cell transplantation in children was quantitatively tracked in the study by means of TCR repertoire profiling.

V lost 1 base and J lost 2 bases, and the count of bases not matched to a germline gene is 4. From the cysteine through the phenylalanine, the CDR3 covers 16 amino acids. The only DNA kept is the CDR3, 48 bases in frame from the first base. CDR1 is given as SGHRS and CDR2 as YFSETQ, both from the germline V gene. A note on this clonotype: Its specific antigen is unknown. No base qualities exist here, and no much larger clone lies one base off it.

The library was prepared using PCR. TCRdb lists the instrument as Illumina HiSeq 2500. TCR libraries were prepared with molecular barcoding, using unique molecular identifiers to normalize TCRbeta repertoire quantification. Using fastp at Q25 and MiXCR, TCRdb reprocessed the public reads and kept productive beta chains. Rows merge per CDR3 protein into single entries with the most common DNA and genes. The sample table shows 440,000 or so distinct CDR3 sequences, and about 11% are seen once. In total, the top ten clones hold 5% to 6.5% of the sample. The specimen was PBMCs from the stem cell graft donor, collected from the stem cell graft. Rearrangement joined TRBV5-1 to TRBJ2-1; 9 middle bases align to TRBD2. The sequence derives from a human donor who donated a stem cell graft to a child with acute myeloid leukemia. CDR3 sequence: CASSLSSGMAYNEQFF. The nucleotides read TGCGCCAGCAGCTTGTCTAGCGGGATGGCCTACAATGAGCAGTTCTTC.